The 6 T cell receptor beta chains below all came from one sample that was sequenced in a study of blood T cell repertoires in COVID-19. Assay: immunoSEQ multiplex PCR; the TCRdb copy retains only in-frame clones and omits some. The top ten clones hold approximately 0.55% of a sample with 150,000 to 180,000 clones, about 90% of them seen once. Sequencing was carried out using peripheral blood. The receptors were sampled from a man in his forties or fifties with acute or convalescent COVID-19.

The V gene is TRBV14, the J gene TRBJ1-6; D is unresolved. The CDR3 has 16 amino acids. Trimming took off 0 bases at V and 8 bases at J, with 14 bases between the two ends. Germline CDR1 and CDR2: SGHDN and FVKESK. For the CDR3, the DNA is TGTGCCAGCAGCCAAGATTGGAGCCGCCCCGATTCACCCCTCCACTTT. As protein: CASSQDWSRPDSPLHF.

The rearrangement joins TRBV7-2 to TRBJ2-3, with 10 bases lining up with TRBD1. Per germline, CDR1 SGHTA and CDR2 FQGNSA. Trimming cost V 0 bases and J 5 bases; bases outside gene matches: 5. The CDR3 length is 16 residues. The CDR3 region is CASSLAPGQGLDTQYF. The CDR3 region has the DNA TGTGCCAGCAGCTTAGCCCCGGGACAGGGGTTAGATACGCAGTATTTT.

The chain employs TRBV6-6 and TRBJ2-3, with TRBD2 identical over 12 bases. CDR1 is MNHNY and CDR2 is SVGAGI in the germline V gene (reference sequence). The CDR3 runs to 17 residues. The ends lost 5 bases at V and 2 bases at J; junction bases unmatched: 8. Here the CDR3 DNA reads TGTGCCAGCAGTCGTACGACTAGCGGGGGTTCCACAGATACGCAGTATTTT. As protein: CASSRTTSGGSTDTQYF.

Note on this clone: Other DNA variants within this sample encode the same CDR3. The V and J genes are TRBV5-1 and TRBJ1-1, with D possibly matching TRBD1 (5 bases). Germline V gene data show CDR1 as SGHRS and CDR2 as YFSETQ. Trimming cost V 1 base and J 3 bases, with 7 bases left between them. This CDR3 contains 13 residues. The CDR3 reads CASSLKGDTEAFF. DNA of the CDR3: TGCGCCAGCAGCTTGAAAGGGGACACTGAAGCTTTCTTT.

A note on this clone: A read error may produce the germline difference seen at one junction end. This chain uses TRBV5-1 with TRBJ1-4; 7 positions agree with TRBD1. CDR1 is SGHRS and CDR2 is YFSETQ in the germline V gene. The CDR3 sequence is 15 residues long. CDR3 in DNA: TGCGCCAGCAGCTTGGGGGACAGCCCTAATGGAAAACTGTTTTTT. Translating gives CASSLGDSPNGKLFF.

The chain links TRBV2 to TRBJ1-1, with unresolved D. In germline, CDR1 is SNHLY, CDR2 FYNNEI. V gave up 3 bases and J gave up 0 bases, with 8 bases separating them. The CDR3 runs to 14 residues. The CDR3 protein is CASSDPSVNTEAFF. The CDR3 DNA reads TGTGCCAGCAGTGATCCCAGTGTGAACACTGAAGCTTTCTTT.